The sequence of this T cell receptor (beta chain) was determined in a study of blood T cell repertoires in COVID-19. V lost 1 base, J lost 4 bases, and 9 bases stayed unmatched. The CDR3 runs 16 residues. Germline V gives CDR1 MGHDK, CDR2 SYGVNS. This table comes from immunoSEQ multiplex PCR, and its TCRdb copy is limited to in-frame clones, with some not included. The sample has roughly 66,000 clones; approximately 79% are singletons. The clonotype was recovered from a man aged 55 to 70 with acute or convalescent COVID-19. What was sequenced was peripheral blood. This sequence joins TRBV25-1 and TRBJ2-5; TRBD2 matches at 7 bases. CDR3 in amino acids: CASSEWASGGRETQYF. The CDR3 region has the DNA TGTGCCAGCAGTGAATGGGCTAGCGGAGGGAGAGAGACCCAGTACTTC.